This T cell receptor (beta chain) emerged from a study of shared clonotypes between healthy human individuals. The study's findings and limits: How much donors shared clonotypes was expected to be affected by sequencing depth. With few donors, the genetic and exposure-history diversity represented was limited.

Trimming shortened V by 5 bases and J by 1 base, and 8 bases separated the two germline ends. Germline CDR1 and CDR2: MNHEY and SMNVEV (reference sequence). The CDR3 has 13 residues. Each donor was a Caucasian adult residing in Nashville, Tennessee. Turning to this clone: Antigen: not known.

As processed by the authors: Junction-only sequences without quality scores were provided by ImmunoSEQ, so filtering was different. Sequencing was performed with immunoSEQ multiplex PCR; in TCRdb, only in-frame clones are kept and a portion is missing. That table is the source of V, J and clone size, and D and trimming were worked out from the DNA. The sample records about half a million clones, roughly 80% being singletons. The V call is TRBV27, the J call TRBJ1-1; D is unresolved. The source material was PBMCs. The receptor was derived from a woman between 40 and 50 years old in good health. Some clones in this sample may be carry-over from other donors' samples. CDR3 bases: TGTGCCAGCAGTGTGAGGACGAACACTGAAGCTTTCTTT. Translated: CASSVRTNTEAFF.